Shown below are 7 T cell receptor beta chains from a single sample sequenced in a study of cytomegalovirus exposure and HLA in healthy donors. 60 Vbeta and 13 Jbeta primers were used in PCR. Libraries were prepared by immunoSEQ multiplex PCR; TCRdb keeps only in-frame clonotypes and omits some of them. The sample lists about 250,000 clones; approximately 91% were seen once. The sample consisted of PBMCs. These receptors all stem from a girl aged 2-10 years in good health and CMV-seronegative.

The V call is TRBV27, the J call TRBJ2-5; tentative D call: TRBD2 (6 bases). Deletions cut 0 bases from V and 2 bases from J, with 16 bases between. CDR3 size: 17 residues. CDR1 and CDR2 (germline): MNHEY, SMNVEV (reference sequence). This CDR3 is CASSLSGTLHMQETQYF. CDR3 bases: TGTGCCAGCAGTTTATCCGGGACTCTACACATGCAAGAGACCCAGTACTTC.

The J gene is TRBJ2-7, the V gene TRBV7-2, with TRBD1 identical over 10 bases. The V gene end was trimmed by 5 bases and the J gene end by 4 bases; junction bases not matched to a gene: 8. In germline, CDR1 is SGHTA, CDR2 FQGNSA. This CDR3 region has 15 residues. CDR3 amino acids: CASSPTGDRGYEQYF. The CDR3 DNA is TGTGCCAGCAGCCCGACAGGGGACAGGGGATACGAGCAGTACTTC.

As DNA, the CDR3 is TGTGCCAGCAGCCTTAACTATGGCTACACCTTC. As protein: CASSLNYGYTF. This sequence joins TRBV7-2 and TRBJ1-2, with D unclear. The CDR3 covers 11 residues. Germline V gives CDR1 SGHTA, CDR2 FQGNSA. V lost 5 bases and J 1 base, leaving 2 bases between the germline ends. Full variable domain (rest looked up from reference TRBV7-2 and TRBJ1-2): GAGVSQSPSNKVTEKGKDVELRCDPISGHTALYWYRQSLGQGLEFLIYFQGNSAPDKSGLPSDRFSAERTGGSVSTLTIQRTQQEDSAVYLCASSLNYGYTFGSGTRLTVV.

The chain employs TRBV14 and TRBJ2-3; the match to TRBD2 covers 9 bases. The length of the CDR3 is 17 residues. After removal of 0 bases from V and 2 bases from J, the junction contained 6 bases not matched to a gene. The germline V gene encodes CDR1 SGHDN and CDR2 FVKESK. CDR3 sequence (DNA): TGTGCCAGCAGCCAAGAAAGACTAGCGGTACTCACAGATACGCAGTATTTT. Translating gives CASSQERLAVLTDTQYF.

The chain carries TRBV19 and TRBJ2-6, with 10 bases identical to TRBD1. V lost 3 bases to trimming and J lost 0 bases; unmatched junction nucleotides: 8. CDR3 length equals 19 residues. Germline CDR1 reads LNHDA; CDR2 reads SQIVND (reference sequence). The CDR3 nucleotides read TGTGCCAGTAGTATTCCCTCGACAGGGGGCAGCTCTGGGGCCAACGTCCTGACTTTC. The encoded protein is CASSIPSTGGSSGANVLTF.

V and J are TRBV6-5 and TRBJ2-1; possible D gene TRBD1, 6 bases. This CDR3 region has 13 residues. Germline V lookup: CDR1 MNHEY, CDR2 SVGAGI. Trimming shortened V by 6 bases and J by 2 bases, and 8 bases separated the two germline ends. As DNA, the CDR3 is TGTGCCAGCAGAACAGGGACCTACAATGAGCAGTTCTTC. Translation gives CASRTGTYNEQFF.

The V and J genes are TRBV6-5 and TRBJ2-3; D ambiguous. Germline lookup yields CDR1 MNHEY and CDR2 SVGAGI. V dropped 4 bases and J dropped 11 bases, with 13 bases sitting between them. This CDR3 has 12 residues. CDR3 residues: CASSFFGGKQYF. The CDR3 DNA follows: TGTGCCAGCAGTTTCTTTGGCGGAAAGCAGTATTTT.